This T cell receptor beta chain was sequenced in a study of T cells in localized non-small cell lung cancer. Germline lookup yields CDR1 KGHSH and CDR2 LQKENI. The V end was cut by 4 bases, the J end by 5 bases, with 12 bases between. This CDR3 has 14 residues. Libraries were prepared by immunoSEQ multiplex PCR; TCRdb keeps only in-frame clonotypes and omits some of them. The repertoire holds some 90,000 clones, with about 91% as singletons. The source material was peripheral blood, sampled before any cancer treatment. The receptor was isolated from a man between 40 and 70 years old with stage I squamous cell lung carcinoma. The genes are TRBV18 and TRBJ2-1; D is possibly TRBD1 or TRBD2 (5 bases each). The CDR3 DNA is TGTGCCAGCTCACGAGGGGTAGGAAACAATGAGCAGTTCTTC. Encoded protein: CASSRGVGNNEQFF.